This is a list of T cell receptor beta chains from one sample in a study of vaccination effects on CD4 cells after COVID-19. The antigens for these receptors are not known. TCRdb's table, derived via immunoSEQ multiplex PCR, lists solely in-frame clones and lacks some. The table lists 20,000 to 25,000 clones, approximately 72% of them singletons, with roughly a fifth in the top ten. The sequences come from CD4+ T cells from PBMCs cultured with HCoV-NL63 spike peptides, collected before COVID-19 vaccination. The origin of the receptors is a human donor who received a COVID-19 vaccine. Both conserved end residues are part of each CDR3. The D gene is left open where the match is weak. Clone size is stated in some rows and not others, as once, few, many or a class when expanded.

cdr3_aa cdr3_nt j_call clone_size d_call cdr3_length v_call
CASRSFKGEGYNEQFF TGTGCCAGCAGGAGTTTTAAGGGGGAAGGGTACAATGAGCAGTTCTTC TRBJ2-1 - - 16 TRBV2
CASSLTSGFYEQYF TGTGCCAGCAGTTTGACTAGCGGGTTCTACGAGCAGTACTTC TRBJ2-7 - TRBD2 14 TRBV28
CASQGPDSNQPQHF TGTGCCAGCCAGGGTCCCGATAGCAATCAGCCCCAGCATTTT TRBJ1-5 few - 14 TRBV6-5
CASSLVPGRDGELFF TGTGCCAGCAGCTTAGTTCCAGGGCGGGACGGGGAGCTGTTTTTT TRBJ2-2 - - 15 TRBV7-8
CASSPQGNYEQYF TGTGCCAGCAGTCCTCAGGGGAACTACGAGCAGTACTTC TRBJ2-7 - - 13 TRBV6-5
CASSLERGPQETQYF TGCGCCAGCAGCTTGGAGCGGGGCCCCCAAGAGACCCAGTACTTC TRBJ2-5 - TRBD2 15 TRBV5-1
CAWAGLAGVGETQYF TGTGCCTGGGCTGGGCTAGCGGGAGTGGGGGAGACCCAGTACTTC TRBJ2-5 - TRBD2 15 TRBV30
CASSYQYTEAFF TGTGCCAGCAGTTATCAGTATACTGAAGCTTTCTTT TRBJ1-1 - - 12 TRBV6-6
CASSRGTSGGADEQFF TGCGCCAGCAGCCGCGGGACTAGCGGGGGGGCCGATGAGCAGTTCTTC TRBJ2-1 - TRBD2 16 TRBV5-1
CATKGSPQETQYF TGTGCCACGAAGGGCAGCCCTCAAGAGACCCAGTACTTC TRBJ2-5 - - 13 TRBV2
CASRGGTDTQYF TGTGCCAGCAGGGGGGGCACAGATACGCAGTATTTT TRBJ2-3 - - 12 TRBV12-3/TRBV12-4
CASNSGQGASGANVLTF TGCGCCAGCAACTCGGGACAGGGGGCATCAGGGGCCAACGTCCTGACTTTC TRBJ2-6 - TRBD1 17 TRBV5-1
CSADSPLHF TGCAGTGCCGATTCACCCCTCCACTTT TRBJ1-6 - - 9 TRBV20-1
CASRERQGPYGYTF TGCGCCAGCAGGGAGAGGCAGGGCCCGTATGGCTACACCTTC TRBJ1-2 - - 14 TRBV5-1
CASSIDPRTVSGNTIYF TGTGCCAGTAGTATAGATCCTCGGACAGTATCTGGAAACACCATATATTTT TRBJ1-3 - - 17 TRBV19
CASSLGGFNNSPLHF TGTGCCAGCAGCCTAGGGGGTTTTAATAATTCACCCCTCCACTTT TRBJ1-6 - - 15 TRBV7-2
CASSQGTTEAFF TGTGCCAGCAGCCAGGGGACCACTGAAGCTTTCTTT TRBJ1-1 - - 12 TRBV6-2/TRBV6-3
CASRQGASSSGNTIYF TGTGCCAGCAGGCAGGGGGCGTCGAGCTCTGGAAACACCATATATTTT TRBJ1-3 - TRBD1 16 TRBV2
CASSDATGARGYTF TGTGCCAGCAGTGACGCGACAGGGGCGCGGGGCTACACCTTC TRBJ1-2 few TRBD1 14 TRBV6-1
CASSDGTSSADTQYF TGCGCCAGCAGCGACGGGACTAGCAGTGCAGATACGCAGTATTTT TRBJ2-3 - TRBD2 15 TRBV5-1
CASRAGGVGNQPQHF TGTGCCAGCAGGGCGGGGGGAGTGGGCAATCAGCCCCAGCATTTT TRBJ1-5 once - 15 TRBV11-2
CASSLSQGPSGRSYEQYF TGTGCCAGCAGCTTATCCCAGGGGCCTTCAGGACGTTCCTACGAGCAGTACTTC TRBJ2-7 few - 18 TRBV7-9
CASSLGGKRADTQYF TGTGCCAGCAGTTTAGGGGGGAAAAGGGCAGATACGCAGTATTTT TRBJ2-3 - - 15 TRBV27
CASRPIRGLAGGEQYF TGTGCCAGCAGACCTATCCGGGGACTAGCGGGAGGCGAGCAGTACTTC TRBJ2-7 - TRBD2 16 TRBV11-2
CASSLTREAFF TGTGCCAGCAGTTTGACCCGTGAAGCTTTCTTT TRBJ1-1 - - 11 TRBV28
CASSYGGVAKNIQYF TGTGCCAGCAGTTACGGCGGAGTAGCCAAAAACATTCAGTACTTC TRBJ2-4 - - 15 TRBV6-2/TRBV6-3
CASRDEGTYGYTF TGTGCCAGCAGGGACGAGGGCACCTATGGCTACACCTTC TRBJ1-2 - - 13 TRBV2
CASSRDRVPMSPLHF TGTGCCAGCAGCCGGGACAGGGTCCCTATGTCACCCCTCCACTTT TRBJ1-6 - TRBD1 15 TRBV7-9
CASRSTRNTGELFF TGTGCCAGCAGGTCGACAAGGAACACCGGGGAGCTGTTTTTT TRBJ2-2 few - 14 TRBV6-5
CASSLDTSGEQYF TGTGCCAGCAGTTTAGATACTAGCGGCGAGCAGTACTTC TRBJ2-7 - TRBD2 13 TRBV12-3/TRBV12-4
CASSRAGLAGHEQYF TGTGCCAGTAGTCGCGCCGGACTAGCAGGTCACGAGCAGTACTTC TRBJ2-7 - TRBD2 15 TRBV19
CASSQESWHEQYF TGCGCCAGCAGCCAAGAATCCTGGCACGAGCAGTACTTC TRBJ2-7 few - 13 TRBV4-1
CSALASGGGYTF TGCAGCGCCTTGGCGTCAGGCGGGGGCTACACCTTC TRBJ1-2 - - 12 TRBV29-1
CSVVSPRLTEAFF TGCAGCGTTGTTTCTCCCCGCCTCACTGAAGCTTTCTTT TRBJ1-1 - - 13 TRBV29-1
CASSQRQGSAGELFF TGTGCCAGCAGCCAACGACAGGGTTCGGCCGGGGAGCTGTTTTTT TRBJ2-2 few TRBD1 15 TRBV7-8
CTSSRQDTNSPLHF TGCACCAGCAGCCGGCAGGACACGAATTCACCCCTCCACTTT TRBJ1-6 - - 14 TRBV1
CASSRRGETQYF TGTGCCAGTAGTCGGAGGGGTGAGACCCAGTACTTC TRBJ2-5 - - 12 TRBV19
CAWSGTPGEQYF TGTGCCTGGAGCGGGACTCCAGGGGAGCAGTACTTC TRBJ2-7 once - 12 TRBV30